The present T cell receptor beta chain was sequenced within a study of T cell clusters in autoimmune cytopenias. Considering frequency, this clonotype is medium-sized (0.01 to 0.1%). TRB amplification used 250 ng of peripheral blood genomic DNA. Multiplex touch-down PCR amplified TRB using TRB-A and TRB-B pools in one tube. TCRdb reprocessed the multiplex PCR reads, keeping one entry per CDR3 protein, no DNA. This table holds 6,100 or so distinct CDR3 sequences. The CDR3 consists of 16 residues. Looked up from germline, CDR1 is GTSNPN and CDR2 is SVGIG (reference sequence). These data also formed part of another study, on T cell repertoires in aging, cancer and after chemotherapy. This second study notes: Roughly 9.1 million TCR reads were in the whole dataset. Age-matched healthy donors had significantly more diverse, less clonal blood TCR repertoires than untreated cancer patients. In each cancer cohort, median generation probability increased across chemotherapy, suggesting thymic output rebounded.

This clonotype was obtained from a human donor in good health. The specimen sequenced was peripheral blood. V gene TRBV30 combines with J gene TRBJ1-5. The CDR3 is CAWSVQGTISHQPQHF.